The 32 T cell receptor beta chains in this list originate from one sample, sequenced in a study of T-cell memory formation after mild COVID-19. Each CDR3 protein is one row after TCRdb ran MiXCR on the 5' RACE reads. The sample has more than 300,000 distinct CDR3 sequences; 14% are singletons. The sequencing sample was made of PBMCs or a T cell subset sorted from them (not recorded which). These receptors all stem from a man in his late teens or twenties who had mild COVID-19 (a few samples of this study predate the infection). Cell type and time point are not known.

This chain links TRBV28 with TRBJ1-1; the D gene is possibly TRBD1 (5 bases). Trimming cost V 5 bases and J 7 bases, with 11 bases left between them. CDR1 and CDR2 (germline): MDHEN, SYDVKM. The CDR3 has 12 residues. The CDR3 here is CASSLRQLEAFF. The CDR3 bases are TGTGCCAGCAGTCTCCGACAGCTTGAAGCTTTCTTT.

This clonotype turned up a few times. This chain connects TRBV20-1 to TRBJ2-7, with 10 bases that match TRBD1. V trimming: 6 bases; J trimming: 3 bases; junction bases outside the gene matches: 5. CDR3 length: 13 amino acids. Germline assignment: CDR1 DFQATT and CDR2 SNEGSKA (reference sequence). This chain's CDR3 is CSAPGQGFYEQYF. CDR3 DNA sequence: TGCAGTGCCCCGGGACAGGGGTTCTACGAGCAGTACTTC.

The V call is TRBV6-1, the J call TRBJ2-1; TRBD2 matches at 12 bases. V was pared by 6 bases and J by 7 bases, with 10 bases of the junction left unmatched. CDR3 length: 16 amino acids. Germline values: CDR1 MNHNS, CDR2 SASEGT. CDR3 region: CASSARLAGVGNEQFF. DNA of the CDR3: TGTGCCAGCAGCGCCAGACTAGCGGGAGTAGGGAATGAGCAGTTCTTC.

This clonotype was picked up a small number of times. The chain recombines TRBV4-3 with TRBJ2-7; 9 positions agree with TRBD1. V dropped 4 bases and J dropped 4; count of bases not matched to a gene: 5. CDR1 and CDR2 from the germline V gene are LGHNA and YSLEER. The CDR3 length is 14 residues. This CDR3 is CASSRTGALYEQYF. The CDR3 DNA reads TGCGCCAGCAGCCGGACAGGGGCCCTTTACGAGCAGTACTTC.

The CDR3 here is CASSSDRGHKVDGYTF. In DNA form, the CDR3 reads TGTGCCAGCAGTTCGGACAGGGGTCACAAAGTAGATGGCTACACCTTC. This chain joins TRBV6-6 and TRBJ1-2; 9 bases fit TRBD1. V shed 4 bases and J 6 bases; nucleotides not matched to a gene: 12. CDR1 is MNHNY and CDR2 is SVGAGI in the germline V gene (reference sequence). The CDR3 is made up of 16 amino acids.

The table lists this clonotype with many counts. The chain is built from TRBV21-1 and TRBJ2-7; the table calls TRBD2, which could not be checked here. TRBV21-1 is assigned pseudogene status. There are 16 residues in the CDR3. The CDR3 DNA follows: TGTGCCAGCACCCCAACCCCACCCGGGAGCACCTACGAGCAGTACTTC. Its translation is CASTPTPPGSTYEQYF.

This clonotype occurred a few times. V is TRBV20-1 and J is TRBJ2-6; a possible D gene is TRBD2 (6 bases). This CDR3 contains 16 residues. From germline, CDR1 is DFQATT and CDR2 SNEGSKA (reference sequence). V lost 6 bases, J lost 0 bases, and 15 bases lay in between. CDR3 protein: CSASGRDFSGANVLTF. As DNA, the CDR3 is TGCAGTGCCTCTGGACGGGACTTCTCTGGGGCCAACGTCCTGACTTTC.

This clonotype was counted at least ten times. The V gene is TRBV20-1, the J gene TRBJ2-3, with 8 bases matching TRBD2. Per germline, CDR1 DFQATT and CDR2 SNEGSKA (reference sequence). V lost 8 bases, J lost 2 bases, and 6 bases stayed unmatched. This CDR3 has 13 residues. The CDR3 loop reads CSKTGGPTDTQYF. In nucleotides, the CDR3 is TGCAGTAAGACGGGGGGGCCCACAGATACGCAGTATTTT.

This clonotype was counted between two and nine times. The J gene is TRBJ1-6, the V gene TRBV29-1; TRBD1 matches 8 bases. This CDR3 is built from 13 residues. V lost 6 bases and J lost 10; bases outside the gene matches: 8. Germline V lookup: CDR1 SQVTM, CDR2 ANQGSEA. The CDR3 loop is CSVAQGARSPLHF. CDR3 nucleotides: TGCAGCGTGGCCCAGGGGGCACGGTCACCCCTCCACTTT.

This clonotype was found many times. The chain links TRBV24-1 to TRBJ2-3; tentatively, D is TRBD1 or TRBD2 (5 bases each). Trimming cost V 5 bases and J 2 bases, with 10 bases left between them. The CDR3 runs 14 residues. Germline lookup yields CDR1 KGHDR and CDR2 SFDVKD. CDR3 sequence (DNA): TGTGCCACCAGTGGAGGGGAGCACACAGATACGCAGTATTTT. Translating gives CATSGGEHTDTQYF.

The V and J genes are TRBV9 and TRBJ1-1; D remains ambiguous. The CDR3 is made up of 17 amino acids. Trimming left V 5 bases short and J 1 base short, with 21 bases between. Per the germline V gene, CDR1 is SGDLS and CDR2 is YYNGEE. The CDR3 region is CASSIGMAGPTNTEAFF. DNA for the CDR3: TGTGCCAGCAGTATAGGCATGGCAGGCCCAACGAACACTGAAGCTTTCTTT.

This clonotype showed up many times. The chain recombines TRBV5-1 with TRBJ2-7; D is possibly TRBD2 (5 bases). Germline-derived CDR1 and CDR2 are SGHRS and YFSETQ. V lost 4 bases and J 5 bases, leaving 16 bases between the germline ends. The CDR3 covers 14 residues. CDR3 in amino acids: CASSARQFGDEQYF. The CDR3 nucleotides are TGCGCCAGCAGCGCACGGCAGTTCGGGGACGAGCAGTACTTC.

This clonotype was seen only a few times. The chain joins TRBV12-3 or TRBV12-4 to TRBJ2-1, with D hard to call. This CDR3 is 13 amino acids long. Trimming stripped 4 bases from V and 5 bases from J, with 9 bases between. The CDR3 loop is CASSYLRDNEQFF. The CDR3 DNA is TGTGCCAGCAGTTATCTACGGGACAATGAGCAGTTCTTC.

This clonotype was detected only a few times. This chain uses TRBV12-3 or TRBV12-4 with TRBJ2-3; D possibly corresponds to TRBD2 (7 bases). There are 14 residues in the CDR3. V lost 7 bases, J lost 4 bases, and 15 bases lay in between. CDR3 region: CASTTPGGSDTQYF. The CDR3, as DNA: TGTGCCAGCACAACCCCGGGGGGCTCAGATACGCAGTATTTT.

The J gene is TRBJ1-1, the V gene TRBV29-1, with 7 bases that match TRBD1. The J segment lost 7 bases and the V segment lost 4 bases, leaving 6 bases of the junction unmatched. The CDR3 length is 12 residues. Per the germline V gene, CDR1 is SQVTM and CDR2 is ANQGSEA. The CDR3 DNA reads TGCAGCGTTGTAGGGGGCCGGGTTGAAGCTTTCTTT. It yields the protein CSVVGGRVEAFF.

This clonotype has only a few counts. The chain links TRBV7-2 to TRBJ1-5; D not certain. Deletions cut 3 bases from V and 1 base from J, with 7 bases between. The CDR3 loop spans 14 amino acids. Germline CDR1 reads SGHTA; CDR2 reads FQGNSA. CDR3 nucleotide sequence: TGTGCCAGCAGCTTGTTCCCGAGCAATCAGCCCCAGCATTTT. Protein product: CASSLFPSNQPQHF.

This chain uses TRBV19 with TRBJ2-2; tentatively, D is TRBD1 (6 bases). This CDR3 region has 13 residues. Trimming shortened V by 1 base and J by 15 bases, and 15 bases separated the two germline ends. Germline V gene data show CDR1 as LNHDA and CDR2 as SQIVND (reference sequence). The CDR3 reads CASSIGTVPKVFF. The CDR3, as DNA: TGTGCCAGTAGTATAGGGACAGTCCCGAAGGTGTTTTTT.

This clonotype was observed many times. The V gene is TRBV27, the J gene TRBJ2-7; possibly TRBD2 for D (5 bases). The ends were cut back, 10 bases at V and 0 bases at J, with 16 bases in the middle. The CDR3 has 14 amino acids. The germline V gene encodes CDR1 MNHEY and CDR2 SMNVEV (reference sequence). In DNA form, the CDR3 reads TGTGCCACCCGGAAAGAGGGCCACTCCTACGAGCAGTACTTC. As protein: CATRKEGHSYEQYF.

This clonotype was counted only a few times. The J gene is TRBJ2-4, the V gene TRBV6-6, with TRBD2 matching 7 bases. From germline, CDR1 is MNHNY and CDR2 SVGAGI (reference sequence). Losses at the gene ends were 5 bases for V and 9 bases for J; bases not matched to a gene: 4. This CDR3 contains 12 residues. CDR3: CASSRGVGIQYF. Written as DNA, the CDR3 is TGTGCCAGCAGTCGGGGGGTAGGCATTCAGTACTTC.

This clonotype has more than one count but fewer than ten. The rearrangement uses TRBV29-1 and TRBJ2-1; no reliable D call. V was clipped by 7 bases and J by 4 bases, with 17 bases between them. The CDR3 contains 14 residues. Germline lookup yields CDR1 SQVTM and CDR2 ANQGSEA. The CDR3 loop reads CSGVPNRLYNEQFF. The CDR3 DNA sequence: TGCAGCGGGGTGCCCAACCGCCTTTACAATGAGCAGTTCTTC.

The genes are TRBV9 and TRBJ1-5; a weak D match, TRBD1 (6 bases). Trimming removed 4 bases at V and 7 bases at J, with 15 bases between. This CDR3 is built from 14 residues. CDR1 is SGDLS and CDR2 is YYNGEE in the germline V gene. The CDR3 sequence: CASSRETGRQPQHF. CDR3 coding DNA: TGTGCCAGCAGCCGAGAGACAGGTCGACAGCCCCAGCATTTT. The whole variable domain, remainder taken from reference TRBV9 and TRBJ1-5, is DSGVTQTPKHLITATGQRVTLRCSPRSGDLSVYWYQQSLDQGLQFLIQYYNGEERAKGNILERFSAQQFPDLHSELNLSSLELGDSALYFCASSRETGRQPQHFGDGTRLSIL.

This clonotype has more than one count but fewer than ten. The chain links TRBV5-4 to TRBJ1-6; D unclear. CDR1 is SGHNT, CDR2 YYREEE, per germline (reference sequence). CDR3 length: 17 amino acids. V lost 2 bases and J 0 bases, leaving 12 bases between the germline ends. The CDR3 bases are TGTGCCAGCAGCTTCAGGCACAAGAGCTCCTATAATTCACCCCTCCACTTT. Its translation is CASSFRHKSSYNSPLHF.

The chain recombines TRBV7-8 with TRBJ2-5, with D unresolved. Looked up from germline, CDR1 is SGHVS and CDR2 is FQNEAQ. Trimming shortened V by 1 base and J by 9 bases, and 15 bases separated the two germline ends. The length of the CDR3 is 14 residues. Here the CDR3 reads CASSLGAAFQAQYF. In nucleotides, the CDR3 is TGTGCCAGCAGCTTAGGGGCAGCCTTCCAGGCCCAGTACTTC.

The chain's CDR3 is CAISDPGLPNEQYF. CDR3 bases: TGTGCCATCAGTGACCCGGGACTTCCTAACGAGCAGTACTTC. V and J are TRBV10-3 and TRBJ2-7; D may be TRBD2 (6 bases). The length of the CDR3 is 14 residues. The V gene lost 3 bases and the J gene lost 5 bases, with 14 bases spanning the gap. In germline, CDR1 is ENHRY, CDR2 SYGVKD.

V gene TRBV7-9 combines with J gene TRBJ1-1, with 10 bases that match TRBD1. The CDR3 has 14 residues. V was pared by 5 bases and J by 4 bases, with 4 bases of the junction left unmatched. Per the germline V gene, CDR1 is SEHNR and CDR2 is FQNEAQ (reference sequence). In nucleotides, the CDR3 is TGTGCCAGCAGCCCGGACAGGGGGAGCACTGAAGCTTTCTTT. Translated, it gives CASSPDRGSTEAFF.

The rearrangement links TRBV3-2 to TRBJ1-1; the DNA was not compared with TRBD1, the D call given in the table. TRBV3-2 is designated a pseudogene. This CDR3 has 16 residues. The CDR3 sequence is CASSQSPTGMNTEAFF. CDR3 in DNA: TGTGCCAGCAGCCAATCCCCGACAGGGATGAACACTGAAGCTTTCTTT.

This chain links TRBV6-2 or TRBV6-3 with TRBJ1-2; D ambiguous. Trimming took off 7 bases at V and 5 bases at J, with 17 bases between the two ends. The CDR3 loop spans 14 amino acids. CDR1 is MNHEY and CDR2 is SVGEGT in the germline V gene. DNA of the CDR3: TGTGCCAGCAATCTTTCTGGCAGGAGATATGGCTACACCTTC. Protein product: CASNLSGRRYGYTF.

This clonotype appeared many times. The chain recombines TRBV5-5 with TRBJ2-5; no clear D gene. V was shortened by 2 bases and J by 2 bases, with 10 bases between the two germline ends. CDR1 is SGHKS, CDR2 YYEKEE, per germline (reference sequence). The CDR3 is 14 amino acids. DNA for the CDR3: TGTGCCAGCAGCTTCAACGTCGGGCAAGAGACCCAGTACTTC. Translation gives CASSFNVGQETQYF. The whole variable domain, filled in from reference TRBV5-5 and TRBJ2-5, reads DAGVTQSPTHLIKTRGQQVTLRCSPISGHKSVSWYQQVLGQGPQFIFQYYEKEERGRGNFPDRFSARQFPNYSSELNVNALLLGDSALYLCASSFNVGQETQYFGPGTRLLVL.

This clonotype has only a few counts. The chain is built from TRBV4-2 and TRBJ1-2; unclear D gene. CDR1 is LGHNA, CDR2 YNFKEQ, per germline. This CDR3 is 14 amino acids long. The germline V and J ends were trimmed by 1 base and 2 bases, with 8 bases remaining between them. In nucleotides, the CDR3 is TGTGCCAGCAGCCAAGGAATAGGGAACTATGGCTACACCTTC. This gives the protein CASSQGIGNYGYTF.

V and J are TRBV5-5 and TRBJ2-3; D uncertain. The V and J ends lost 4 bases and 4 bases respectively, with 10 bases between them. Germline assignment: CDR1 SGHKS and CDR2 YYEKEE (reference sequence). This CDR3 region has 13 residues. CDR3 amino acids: CASSPSLADTQYF. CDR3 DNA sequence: TGTGCCAGCAGCCCTTCGCTAGCAGATACGCAGTATTTT.

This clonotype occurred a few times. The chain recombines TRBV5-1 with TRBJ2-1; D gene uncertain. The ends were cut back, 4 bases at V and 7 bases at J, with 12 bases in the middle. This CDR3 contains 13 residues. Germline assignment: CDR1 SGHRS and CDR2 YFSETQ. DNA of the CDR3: TGCGCCAGCAGCCGGATGTTGGGGAATGAGCAGTTCTTC. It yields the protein CASSRMLGNEQFF.

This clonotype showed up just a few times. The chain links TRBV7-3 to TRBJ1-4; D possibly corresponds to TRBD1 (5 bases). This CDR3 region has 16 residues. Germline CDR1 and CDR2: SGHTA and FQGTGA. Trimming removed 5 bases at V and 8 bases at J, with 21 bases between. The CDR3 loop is CASSPNPRDLGEKLFF. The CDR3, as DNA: TGTGCCAGCAGCCCAAATCCCCGGGACTTGGGGGAAAAACTGTTTTTT. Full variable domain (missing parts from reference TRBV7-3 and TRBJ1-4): GAGVSQTPSNKVTEKGKYVELRCDPISGHTALYWYRQSLGQGPEFLIYFQGTGAADDSGLPNDRFFAVRPEGSVSTLKIQRTERGDSAVYLCASSPNPRDLGEKLFFGSGTQLSVL.